This T cell receptor (beta chain) appears in the sequencing data of a study of T-cell reconstitution after alpha-beta-depleted transplantation in children. This clonotype was seen repeatedly, ten times or more. Its antigen is unidentified. Unique molecular identifiers were incorporated into the prepared TCRbeta library. Each CDR3 protein is one row after TCRdb ran MiXCR on the PCR reads. The sample comprises around 16,000 distinct CDR3 sequences, roughly 5.6% of which are singletons, and about 7.2% rests with the top ten. The CDR3 length is 16 residues. The V gene's germline CDR1 is MDHEN and CDR2 SYDVKM. Trimming pared 6 bases from V and 4 bases from J, leaving 21 bases between. Study observations and caveats: In patients about two months after transplant, alpha-beta T cells reportedly arose from several hundred expanded graft clones. Surviving recipient T cells and thymic progenitors produced the high day-60 TCRbeta diversity seen in some patients.

This receptor was identified in a boy between 10 and 17 years old with acute lymphoblastic leukemia, due to receive a stem cell transplant. Sequences were derived from PBMCs, sampled before TCRalphabeta/CD19-depleted stem cell transplant. The rearrangement uses TRBV28 and TRBJ1-2; D is uncertain. The CDR3, as DNA: TGTGCCAGCAGACCCGACAACATCCTAAGACCCTATGGCTACACCTTC. Translation: CASRPDNILRPYGYTF.